The present T cell receptor beta chain was sequenced within a study of T cells after posttransplantation cyclophosphamide. Study-level findings and limits: Donor-recipient repertoire similarity was low at 1-2 months, rising over year one.

This clone was counted at least ten times. Its antigen is undetermined. Sequencing used immunoSEQ multiplex PCR; TCRdb keeps in-frame clones, though not all of them. The sample is made up of over 45,000 clones, none counted only once. The germline V and J ends were trimmed by 5 bases and 1 base, with 11 bases remaining between them. CDR1 is MDHEN, CDR2 SYDVKM, per germline. The CDR3 runs to 14 residues. Sequencing input: PBMCs. This chain uses TRBV28 with TRBJ1-1; D is possibly TRBD1 (6 bases). The TCR sequence derives from a man between 40 and 49 years old in good health, CMV-negative, and a related stem cell transplant donor. The DNA for the CDR3 is TGTGCCAGCAGTCCCGACAGGCAGAACACTGAAGCTTTCTTT. Protein sequence: CASSPDRQNTEAFF. The complete variable domain, with remaining parts taken from reference TRBV28 and TRBJ1-1, reads DVKVTQSSRYLVKRTGEKVFLECVQDMDHENMFWYRQDPGLGLRLIYFSYDVKMKEKGDIPEGYSVSREKKERFSLILESASTNQTSMYLCASSPDRQNTEAFFGQGTRLTVV.